These T cell receptor beta chains were read from a single sample in a study of cytomegalovirus exposure and HLA in healthy donors. Method: immunoSEQ multiplex PCR; TCRdb's copy keeps in-frame clones and lacks some. The data hold about 170,000 clones, with just under 90% observed a single time. Input material: PBMCs. The receptors shown here come from a man aged 18 to 29 in good health and CMV-seropositive. CDR3s include the opening cysteine and the closing phenylalanine or tryptophan. For some rows the clone size is stated as once, few or many, or as a class when expanded; others skip it.

size	V	CDR3
once	TRBV5-1	CASSLEATSKLFF
.	TRBV6-1	CASSEALLDNSEYNEQFF
.	TRBV29-1	CSVVDRARYGYTF
.	TRBV19	CASNPWGGSTDTQYF
.	TRBV19	CASRETDRGRGTYEQYF
.	TRBV29-1	CSVEDLGKEQGKLMNTEAFF
.	TRBV6-1	CASSEQGPNTEAFF
.	TRBV5-1	CASSPGTSGSSHDYEQFF
.	TRBV19	CASSIQYSGANVLTF
once	TRBV6-1	CASGQGSGANVLTF
.	TRBV6-1	CASRGDRAGNQPQHF
.	TRBV27	CASSSRVSGANVLTF
.	TRBV6-5	CASSYIGTAGNTEAFF
.	TRBV30	CAWSNSGSGTYEQYF